This TCR beta chain was obtained from a study of cytomegalovirus exposure and HLA in healthy donors. Regarding the study as a whole: A few chains tied to CMV proved CMV antigen-specific in vitro. Many donors shared some public TCRs, even though most TCR sequences were rare. Researchers counted roughly 160 TCR beta chains as cytomegalovirus-associated.

Turning to this clone: No antigen is known for it.

The donors formed part of the roughly 110-subject validation cohort, distinct from the roughly 630-subject first cohort. CDR1 is MNHNS, CDR2 SASEGT, per germline. V trimming: 8 bases; J trimming: 0 bases; junction bases outside the gene matches: 7. This CDR3 is 15 amino acids long. Some clones are missing from TCRdb's copy, which holds only in-frame ones; the method was immunoSEQ multiplex PCR. This sample has more than 110,000 clones; roughly nine tenths occur once, and the top ten carry under 3%. The J gene is TRBJ2-7, the V gene TRBV6-1, with 10 bases that match TRBD2. Sample: PBMCs. This TCR came from a man between 18 and 35 years old in good health and CMV-seronegative. This CDR3 is CASSLAGASSYEQYF. The CDR3 coding sequence is TGTGCCAGCTCTCTAGCGGGAGCTAGCTCCTACGAGCAGTACTTC.